The 8 T cell receptor beta chains presented below share a single source sample, sequenced in a study of cytomegalovirus exposure and HLA in healthy donors. Researchers ran the PCR with 60 Vbeta and 13 Jbeta primers. The method was immunoSEQ multiplex PCR; TCRdb's version includes in-frame clones alone and lacks a portion of them. Of about 160,000 clones listed, about 75% were seen once; the top ten hold roughly 1.9%. Sequences were obtained from PBMCs. These receptor sequences come from a female donor in good health and CMV-seronegative.

This rearrangement joins TRBV9 to TRBJ1-1, with D unresolved. This CDR3 is 16 amino acids long. Germline lookup yields CDR1 SGDLS and CDR2 YYNGEE. V was shortened by 0 bases and J by 6 bases, with 18 bases between the two germline ends. For the CDR3, the DNA is TGTGCCAGCAGCGTAGATCCATCGCGGAGCGATCCTGAAGCTTTCTTT. This sequence encodes CASSVDPSRSDPEAFF.

V is TRBV2 and J is TRBJ2-7, with D tentatively TRBD1 (6 bases). Trimming pared 2 bases from V and 0 bases from J, leaving 8 bases between. The CDR3 spans 14 residues. CDR1 SNHLY and CDR2 FYNNEI come from the germline V gene. The CDR3 loop reads CASSEQGSSYEQYF. CDR3 in DNA: TGTGCCAGCAGTGAACAGGGGAGCTCCTACGAGCAGTACTTC.

This clone was observed once. The chain couples TRBV30 to TRBJ1-1, with TRBD1 identical over 9 bases. CDR1 GTSNPN and CDR2 SVGIG come from the germline V gene (reference sequence). This CDR3 has 15 amino acids. The ends lost 2 bases at V and 5 bases at J; junction bases unmatched: 9. CDR3 nucleotide sequence: TGTGCCTGGAGTACCATACAGGGGGCGCGGACTGAAGCTTTCTTT. Translation gives CAWSTIQGARTEAFF.

The chain has TRBV2 and TRBJ2-3, with 7 bases matching TRBD2. CDR3 size: 15 residues. Trimming removed 8 bases from V and 6 bases from J; junction bases left unmatched: 14. Germline values: CDR1 SNHLY, CDR2 FYNNEI. CDR3 DNA sequence: TGTGCCAGCTCTACGAATGGGGGGGGAGAGGATACGCAGTATTTT. Amino acids: CASSTNGGGEDTQYF.

V and J are TRBV4-1 and TRBJ2-5; 8 positions match TRBD1. Germline CDR1 is MGHRA and CDR2 is YSYEKL. Unmatched junction bases numbered 5, after V lost 4 bases and J lost 4 bases. The CDR3 is made up of 14 amino acids. CDR3 nucleotides: TGCGCCAGCAGCCGATTGACAGGGGTAGAGACCCAGTACTTC. Its protein product is CASSRLTGVETQYF.

As to this clone: This same CDR3 is encoded by further DNA sequences in the sample. The gene calls are TRBV9 and TRBJ1-1; no firm D call. The V gene lost 0 bases and the J gene lost 0 bases, with 6 bases spanning the gap. CDR3 length: 14 amino acids. Per germline, CDR1 SGDLS and CDR2 YYNGEE. As DNA, the CDR3 is TGTGCCAGCAGCGTAGGAGGGATGAACACTGAAGCTTTCTTT. Residues: CASSVGGMNTEAFF.

V usage is TRBV2 and J usage is TRBJ2-7, with 7 nucleotides matching TRBD2. Germline V gene sequence: CDR1 SNHLY, CDR2 FYNNEI. Trimming at V came to 6 bases and at J to 6 bases, leaving 5 bases not matched to a gene. The CDR3 is 12 amino acids. The DNA of the CDR3 is TGTGCCAGCAGGGCGGGAGCGGGCGAGCAGTACTTC. Amino acids: CASRAGAGEQYF.

This chain joins TRBV2 and TRBJ1-2; 11 bases agree with TRBD1. The CDR3 totals 14 residues. The germline V gene has CDR1 SNHLY and CDR2 FYNNEI. V lost 6 bases and J lost 4; bases outside the gene matches: 4. The CDR3: CASSRDRGSYGYTF. CDR3 nucleotides: TGTGCCAGCAGCCGGGACAGGGGGAGCTATGGCTACACCTTC.